Listed here is a single T cell receptor (beta chain). These data are taken from a study of blood T cell repertoires in COVID-19. Study information: The origin of the acute and convalescent COVID-19 samples was the United States, Italy and Spain.

Everyone who took part was 18 to 89 years old, and they came from about two dozen US areas. Participant reports of clinical history set cohort assignment. Symptom resolution, clearance, or two negative PCRs marked the recovered donors of Cohort 3. Produced via immunoSEQ multiplex PCR; TCRdb's table is partial and in-frame only. Altogether 450,000 to 500,000 clones are present, about nine tenths being singletons, with the ten largest covering 0.7%. V shed 0 bases and J shed 6 bases, with 10 bases lying between them. The CDR3 is 14 amino acids. Germline-derived CDR1 and CDR2 are MNHEY and SVGAGI. The sequencing sample was made of PBMCs or T cells enriched from blood (not recorded which). The source of this sequence is a woman under 30 who had recovered from COVID-19. The chain joins TRBV6-5 to TRBJ2-3; possible D gene TRBD1, 6 bases. CDR3 residues: CASSYSKGEDTQYF. CDR3 coding DNA: TGTGCCAGCAGTTACTCCAAGGGGGAGGATACGCAGTATTTT.